This T cell receptor (beta chain) is drawn from a study of shared clonotypes between healthy human individuals. Study findings and constraints: A few donors held about 5% of naive CD4 clonotypes in common.

Remarks on this clone: Its antigen remains unidentified.

This CDR3 spans 13 amino acids. The germline V and J ends were trimmed by 1 base and 9 bases, with 13 bases remaining between them. Per the germline V gene, CDR1 is SGHTA and CDR2 is FQGNSA. Data came from immunoSEQ multiplex PCR; TCRdb stores just in-frame clones and leaves some out. The sample records around 550,000 clones, about 95% being singletons. CD45RO-negative cells were positively selected for CCR7, leaving out terminally differentiated effector memory CD45RA+ cells. Sequencing was performed on naive CD8+ T cells sorted from blood. V and J are TRBV7-2 and TRBJ2-7, with no clear D. This TCR derives from a woman between 25 and 40 years old in good health. The CDR3 DNA is TGTGCCAGCAGCTTAGAAGAGCTAGACCCGCAGTACTTC. Its translation: CASSLEELDPQYF.